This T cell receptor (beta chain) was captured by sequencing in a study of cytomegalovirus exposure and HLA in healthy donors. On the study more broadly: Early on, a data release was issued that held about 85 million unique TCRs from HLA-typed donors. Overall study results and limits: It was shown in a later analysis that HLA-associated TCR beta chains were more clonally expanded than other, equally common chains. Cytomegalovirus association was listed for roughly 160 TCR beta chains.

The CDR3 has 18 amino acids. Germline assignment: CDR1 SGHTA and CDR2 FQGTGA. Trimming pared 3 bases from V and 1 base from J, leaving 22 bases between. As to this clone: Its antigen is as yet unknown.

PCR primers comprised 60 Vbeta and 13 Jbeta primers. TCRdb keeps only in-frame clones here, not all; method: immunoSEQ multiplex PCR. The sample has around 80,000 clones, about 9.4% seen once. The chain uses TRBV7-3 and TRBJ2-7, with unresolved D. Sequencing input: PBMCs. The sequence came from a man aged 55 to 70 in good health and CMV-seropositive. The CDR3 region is CASSFFNYCLIISYEQYF. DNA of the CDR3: TGTGCCAGCAGCTTCTTTAACTACTGCCTAATAATTTCCTACGAGCAGTACTTC.